A single sample is the source of the 8 T cell receptor beta chains below, sequenced in a study of blood T cell repertoires in COVID-19. Measured with immunoSEQ multiplex PCR; TCRdb has only the in-frame clones, and not every one. The data contain approximately 240,000 clones, 70% to 85% of them seen just once; the ten biggest clones take up 1.2% to 1.5%. Sequencing was performed on peripheral blood. These receptors were taken from a woman between 40 and 55 years old who had recovered from COVID-19.

The chain employs TRBV6-6 and TRBJ2-2; a possible D gene is TRBD2 (6 bases). In germline, CDR1 is MNHNY, CDR2 SVGAGI (reference sequence). The V gene lost 6 bases and the J gene lost 3 bases, with 14 bases spanning the gap. This CDR3 comprises 15 residues. The CDR3, as DNA: TGTGCCAGCAGATCGACTAGTTTCGACACCGGGGAGCTGTTTTTT. It specifies CASRSTSFDTGELFF.

The gene calls are TRBV30 and TRBJ1-1, with 8 bases aligning to TRBD1. Germline lookup yields CDR1 GTSNPN and CDR2 SVGIG (reference sequence). Trimming removed 4 bases from V and 1 base from J; junction bases left unmatched: 11. The CDR3 runs to 16 residues. DNA for the CDR3: TGTGCCTGGATTAGATCAGGGGGCATAGAGAACACTGAAGCTTTCTTT. This codes for CAWIRSGGIENTEAFF.

The V call is TRBV11-2, the J call TRBJ2-5, with D possibly matching TRBD2 (5 bases). V was trimmed by 5 bases and J by 2 bases, leaving 9 bases between them. Germline lookup yields CDR1 SGHAT and CDR2 FQNNGV. The CDR3 contains 13 residues. CDR3 protein: CASSTGVQETQYF. The DNA of the CDR3 is TGTGCCAGCAGCACCGGGGTTCAAGAGACCCAGTACTTC.

The J gene is TRBJ2-2, the V gene TRBV7-2; D uncertain. Germline loops: CDR1 SGHTA, CDR2 FQGNSA. Deletions cut 3 bases from V and 1 base from J, with 3 bases between. This CDR3 spans 13 amino acids. The CDR3 coding sequence is TGTGCCAGCAGCTTCAGGAACACCGGGGAGCTGTTTTTT. Residues: CASSFRNTGELFF.

This clone was detected only once. This chain joins TRBV18 and TRBJ2-7; 9 bases are a match to TRBD1. Germline values: CDR1 KGHSH, CDR2 LQKENI. CDR3 size: 14 residues. With V trimmed by 3 bases and J by 6 bases, 6 bases remained unmatched. CDR3 sequence (DNA): TGTGCCAGCTCACCCTCCGGGACAGGGACCGAGCAGTACTTC. As protein: CASSPSGTGTEQYF.

This sequence joins TRBV4-3 and TRBJ1-3; 9 bases are shared with TRBD1. V gave up 4 bases and J gave up 1 base; unmatched junction bases: 5. The CDR3 is 16 amino acids. Germline loops: CDR1 LGHNA, CDR2 YSLEER. The DNA of the CDR3 is TGCGCCAGCAGCCCACAGGGGGCAGGATCTGGAAACACCATATATTTT. It yields the protein CASSPQGAGSGNTIYF.

This chain connects TRBV7-8 to TRBJ2-4, with 8 positions matching TRBD1. There are 18 residues in the CDR3. Germline lookup yields CDR1 SGHVS and CDR2 FQNEAQ. V lost 1 base, J lost 0 bases, and 8 bases stayed unmatched. CDR3 sequence: CASSLVRGLALAKNIQYF. CDR3 bases: TGTGCCAGCAGCTTAGTCAGGGGGCTTGCTCTAGCCAAAAACATTCAGTACTTC.

This chain links TRBV18 with TRBJ1-1, with D unresolved. The CDR3 extends over 12 amino acids. Between the trimmed V and J ends, which lost 4 bases and 5 bases, there was a span of 8 bases. Looked up from germline, CDR1 is KGHSH and CDR2 is LQKENI. This chain's CDR3 is CASSRELTEAFF. DNA for the CDR3: TGTGCCAGCTCACGCGAGTTGACTGAAGCTTTCTTT.